Below, 19 T cell receptor beta chains from the same sample are listed, as sequenced in a study of PD-L1 blockade in urothelial cancer. Regarding time point: pretreatment peripheral blood. The repertoire was sequenced with immunoSEQ multiplex PCR; TCRdb's copy has only in-frame clones and lacks some. Here the sample spans 40,000 to 55,000 clones, around nine tenths being singletons. The sequencing here drew on PBMCs, taken around atezolizumab (anti-PD-L1) treatment. These receptor sequences come from a donor at least 40 years old with urothelial cancer.

The chain links TRBV5-1 to TRBJ2-2; tentative D call: TRBD1 (6 bases). CDR3 size: 12 residues. V was shortened by 5 bases and J by 7 bases, with 9 bases between the two germline ends. Germline V CDR1 and CDR2: SGHRS, YFSETQ. The CDR3 is CASSEGVGELFF. CDR3 coding DNA: TGCGCCAGCAGTGAGGGGGTCGGGGAGCTGTTTTTT.

The rearrangement uses TRBV29-1 and TRBJ2-5; 7 bases align to TRBD1. This CDR3 region has 12 residues. The ends lost 6 bases at V and 5 bases at J; junction bases unmatched: 6. Germline-derived CDR1 and CDR2 are SQVTM and ANQGSEA. DNA of the CDR3: TGCAGCGTCCGCGGACAGGCGGAGACCCAGTACTTC. This translates into CSVRGQAETQYF.

This clone was recorded a few times. The chain has TRBV27 and TRBJ2-2; TRBD2 might be the D (5 bases). Looked up from germline, CDR1 is MNHEY and CDR2 is SMNVEV (reference sequence). Deletions cut 5 bases from V and 1 base from J, with 14 bases between. This CDR3 contains 16 residues. The CDR3 DNA reads as TGTGCCAGCAGTCATCGGACTGGGCTGAACACCGGGGAGCTGTTTTTT. This codes for CASSHRTGLNTGELFF.

J is TRBJ2-7 and V is TRBV4-1; D might be TRBD1 (6 bases). Germline-derived CDR1 and CDR2 are MGHRA and YSYEKL. The CDR3 runs to 15 residues. The V end lost 3 bases, the J end lost 4 bases, and 16 bases lay between the germline ends. The CDR3 loop reads CASSQTYRVGYEQYF. The CDR3 nucleotides are TGCGCCAGCAGCCAGACATACAGGGTTGGGTACGAGCAGTACTTC.

This sequence joins TRBV6-5 and TRBJ2-1; 9 nucleotides agree with TRBD2. Germline values: CDR1 MNHEY, CDR2 SVGAGI. This CDR3 spans 12 amino acids. V shed 4 bases and J 13 bases; nucleotides not matched to a gene: 5. The CDR3 reads CASSSTGTSQFF. In DNA, the CDR3 is TGTGCCAGCAGTTCCACCGGGACTAGCCAGTTCTTC.

The genes are TRBV6-5 and TRBJ1-1, with unresolved D. Trimming took 6 bases from V and 1 from J, leaving 12 bases between them. Germline assignment: CDR1 MNHEY and CDR2 SVGAGI. CDR3 size: 14 residues. The CDR3 nucleotides read TGTGCCAGCAGACGGCGACGGGAGAACACTGAAGCTTTCTTT. Amino acids: CASRRRRENTEAFF.

The count of this clone is one. This chain uses TRBV7-9 with TRBJ2-7, with TRBD1 matching 8 bases. With V trimmed by 1 base and J by 6 bases, 5 bases remained unmatched. The CDR3 totals 14 residues. Germline CDR1 and CDR2: SEHNR and FQNEAQ (reference sequence). CDR3 residues: CASSLDRGSGEQYF. As DNA, the CDR3 is TGTGCCAGCAGCTTAGACAGGGGGAGTGGCGAGCAGTACTTC.

V usage is TRBV29-1 and J usage is TRBJ1-2; D uncertain. This CDR3 is built from 14 residues. Germline V gives CDR1 SQVTM, CDR2 ANQGSEA. V lost 3 bases and J 4 bases, leaving 15 bases between the germline ends. The CDR3 spells CSVDGGNSVYGYTF. Written as DNA, the CDR3 is TGCAGCGTTGATGGAGGGAACAGCGTCTATGGCTACACCTTC.

This clone was seen a single time. The chain combines TRBV5-1 with TRBJ2-4; D unclear. Trimming cost V 0 bases and J 8 bases, with 9 bases left between them. This CDR3 contains 13 residues. Per the germline V gene, CDR1 is SGHRS and CDR2 is YFSETQ. CDR3 sequence (DNA): TGCGCCAGCAGCTTGGGGCATCGGGACATTCAGTACTTC. It encodes CASSLGHRDIQYF. Based on the CDR3 plus reference TRBV5-1 and TRBJ2-4, the full variable domain is KAGVTQTPRYLIKTRGQQVTLSCSPISGHRSVSWYQQTPGQGLQFLFEYFSETQRNKGNFPGRFSGRQFSNSRSEMNVSTLELGDSALYLCASSLGHRDIQYFGAGTRLSVL.

The J gene is TRBJ2-1, the V gene TRBV29-1; D gene ambiguous. V lost 3 bases and J 2 bases, leaving 14 bases between the germline ends. The CDR3 runs 15 residues. Germline V lookup: CDR1 SQVTM, CDR2 ANQGSEA. The CDR3 DNA is TGCAGCGTTGACCCCACTGGCGGCCCCTACAATGAGCAGTTCTTC. It codes for CSVDPTGGPYNEQFF.

The chain is built from TRBV7-3 and TRBJ2-3; D may be TRBD2 (5 bases). This CDR3 has 13 residues. The germline V gene encodes CDR1 SGHTA and CDR2 FQGTGA. V was pared by 3 bases and J by 6 bases, with 10 bases between. The DNA for the CDR3 is TGTGCCAGCAGCTTCGGACTGGATGATACGCAGTATTTT. Protein: CASSFGLDDTQYF.

The gene calls are TRBV7-8 and TRBJ2-5, with 8 nucleotides matching TRBD2. The CDR3 has 14 amino acids. Looked up from germline, CDR1 is SGHVS and CDR2 is FQNEAQ. The ends lost 7 bases at V and 4 bases at J; junction bases unmatched: 8. CDR3 loop: CASTPPGGGETQYF. The CDR3 DNA is TGTGCCAGCACCCCACCGGGGGGGGGAGAGACCCAGTACTTC.

This chain connects TRBV7-2 to TRBJ2-5, with 10 bases that match TRBD1. Germline V CDR1 and CDR2: SGHTA, FQGNSA. Losses at the gene ends were 1 base for V and 5 bases for J; bases not matched to a gene: 13. The CDR3 contains 18 residues. The CDR3 sequence is CASSLVRIGTGVGETQYF. CDR3 DNA sequence: TGTGCCAGCAGCTTAGTTAGGATCGGGACAGGGGTCGGGGAGACCCAGTACTTC.

The rearrangement links TRBV18 to TRBJ1-5; D unclear. This CDR3 is built from 13 residues. Germline V gives CDR1 KGHSH, CDR2 LQKENI. Trimming removed 3 bases from V and 2 bases from J, with 5 bases in between. The CDR3 spells CASSPAGNQPQHF. Here the CDR3 DNA reads TGTGCCAGCTCACCCGCAGGCAATCAGCCCCAGCATTTT.

V gene TRBV7-6 combines with J gene TRBJ2-7, with D possibly matching TRBD2 (6 bases). From germline, CDR1 is SGHVS and CDR2 FNYEAQ. The V end was cut by 7 bases, the J end by 0 bases, with 13 bases between. The CDR3 is made up of 14 amino acids. The CDR3 DNA follows: TGTGCCAGCAAGGAGCTAGCGACCTCCTACGAGCAGTACTTC. It specifies CASKELATSYEQYF.

The chain employs TRBV19 and TRBJ1-1; 9 nucleotides align to TRBD1. The CDR3 extends over 15 amino acids. V was pared by 2 bases and J by 1 base, with 2 bases of the junction left unmatched. CDR1 is LNHDA, CDR2 SQIVND, per germline (reference sequence). The CDR3 DNA is TGTGCCAGTAGTATATTGGGACAGGGGAACACTGAAGCTTTCTTT. This sequence encodes CASSILGQGNTEAFF.

This clone was detected a few times. This chain links TRBV4-1 with TRBJ1-5, with 7 bases identical to TRBD1. Germline CDR1 is MGHRA and CDR2 is YSYEKL. The CDR3 spans 15 residues. V shed 4 bases, J shed 7 bases, and the junction held 10 bases outside the gene matches. The DNA of the CDR3 is TGCGCCAGCAGCCCGAGACAGGGTCCGGGGCAGCCCCAGCATTTT. Protein: CASSPRQGPGQPQHF.

This clone turned up a few times. The chain joins TRBV7-2 to TRBJ2-5; 15 positions agree with TRBD2. V was pared by 5 bases and J by 5 bases, with 12 bases of the junction left unmatched. The CDR3 length is 18 residues. Germline V gives CDR1 SGHTA, CDR2 FQGNSA. The CDR3 DNA is TGTGCCAGCAGCCCCCGGGGACTAGCGGGAGGCGGAGGGGAGACCCAGTACTTC. Protein product: CASSPRGLAGGGGETQYF.

V usage is TRBV5-5 and J usage is TRBJ2-1, with a possible D match to TRBD2 (5 bases). The germline V gene has CDR1 SGHKS and CDR2 YYEKEE (reference sequence). V was trimmed by 4 bases and J by 5 bases, leaving 16 bases between them. The CDR3 spans 15 residues. This CDR3 reads CASSARGAPNNEQFF. Written as DNA, the CDR3 is TGTGCCAGCAGCGCCCGGGGAGCCCCAAACAATGAGCAGTTCTTC.